These 18 T cell receptor beta chains were all obtained from the same sample, sequenced in a study of T-cell reconstitution after alpha-beta-depleted transplantation in children. TCRbeta library preparation incorporated unique molecular identifiers. Each CDR3 protein is one row after TCRdb ran MiXCR on the PCR reads. The profile shows approximately 240,000 distinct CDR3 sequences, 9.5% to 13% of them singletons. The material was PBMCs, obtained before TCRalphabeta/CD19-depleted stem cell transplant. Receptors originate from a child younger than two with acute myeloid leukemia, due to receive a stem cell transplant.

The sample holds many counts of this clonotype. The chain is built from TRBV20-1 and TRBJ2-5; possibly TRBD2 for D (5 bases). The germline V gene has CDR1 DFQATT and CDR2 SNEGSKA (reference sequence). The CDR3 has 13 residues. Trimming took 0 bases from V and 6 from J, leaving 11 bases between them. The CDR3 nucleotides read TGCAGTGCTAGAGAGTGGAGAGGGAAGACCCAGTACTTC. Its protein is CSAREWRGKTQYF.

This clonotype was counted ten times or more. The chain links TRBV5-1 to TRBJ2-5; D is unclear. The CDR3 length is 14 residues. V was cut by 2 bases and J by 0 bases, with 8 bases left in between. Per germline, CDR1 SGHRS and CDR2 YFSETQ. The DNA of the CDR3 is TGCGCCAGCAGCTTAGAAGGGTACCAAGAGACCCAGTACTTC. Its protein product is CASSLEGYQETQYF.

This clonotype was detected many times. The chain links TRBV4-2 to TRBJ2-1; a weak D match, TRBD1 (5 bases). V shed 0 bases and J shed 7 bases, with 16 bases lying between them. CDR1 and CDR2 (germline): LGHNA, YNFKEQ. CDR3 length: 16 residues. CDR3 amino acids: CASSQEGPGSRNEQFF. The DNA for the CDR3 is TGTGCCAGCAGCCAAGAGGGGCCAGGGTCTAGGAATGAGCAGTTCTTC.

This clonotype has ten or more counts. V and J are TRBV12-3 or TRBV12-4 and TRBJ1-2; 11 bases are shared with TRBD1. The CDR3 runs 16 residues. V shed 5 bases and J 4 bases; nucleotides not matched to a gene: 9. In nucleotides, the CDR3 is TGTGCCAGCAGTAACCGGGGACAGGGGGTTTCCTATGGCTACACCTTC. It yields the protein CASSNRGQGVSYGYTF.

Comment on this clonotype: A much larger clone lies a single base off, so this may be a read error. This sequence joins TRBV5-1 and TRBJ1-4; D is undetermined. The CDR3 sequence is 14 residues long. The germline gives CDR1 SGHRS, CDR2 YFSETQ. CDR3 region: CASSEDGQSRKPFF. CDR3 in DNA: TGCGCCAGCAGCGAGGACGGCCAGTCTAGAAAACCGTTTTTT.

This clonotype has ten or more counts. The chain couples TRBV20-1 to TRBJ2-7; the match to TRBD1 covers 8 bases. Germline V gene data show CDR1 as DFQATT and CDR2 as SNEGSKA (reference sequence). V trimming: 5 bases; J trimming: 4 bases; junction bases outside the gene matches: 7. CDR3 length: 13 amino acids. DNA of the CDR3: TGCAGTGCTGAAGGACAGGGAGATTACGAGCAGTACTTC. This translates into CSAEGQGDYEQYF.

This clonotype has a handful of counts. The chain couples TRBV19 to TRBJ2-2; 7 nucleotides agree with TRBD1. Germline V lookup: CDR1 LNHDA, CDR2 SQIVND (reference sequence). V dropped 4 bases and J dropped 3; count of bases not matched to a gene: 5. The CDR3 runs 15 residues. CDR3 DNA sequence: TGTGCCAGTAGTAGAGGGCAGGGGGACACCGGGGAGCTGTTTTTT. The encoded protein is CASSRGQGDTGELFF.

This clonotype was observed many times. The rearrangement uses TRBV5-1 and TRBJ2-4, with 8 bases identical to TRBD1. Germline CDR1 is SGHRS and CDR2 is YFSETQ. CDR3 length equals 15 residues. V was clipped by 2 bases and J by 7 bases; unmatched bases: 8. The CDR3 sequence: CASSLSSGQGNIQYF. CDR3 nucleotides: TGCGCCAGCAGCTTATCGTCAGGACAGGGCAACATTCAGTACTTC.

About this clonotype itself: One junction end does not reproduce the germline sequence, and a read error may be involved. This rearrangement joins TRBV18 to TRBJ1-2; the D is unclear. This CDR3 spans 15 amino acids. Germline V gives CDR1 KGHSH, CDR2 LQKENI. The CDR3 DNA is TGTGCCAGCTCACTCACGGAGGGAGCTAACTATGGCGACTCCTTC. Translation: CASSLTEGANYGDSF. Filled out from reference TRBV18 and TRBJ1-2, the complete variable domain reads NAGVMQNPRHLVRRRGQEARLRCSPMKGHSHVYWYRQLPEEGLKFMVYLQKENIIDESGMPKERFSAEFPKEGPSILRIQQVVRGDSAAYFCASSLTEGANYGDSFGSGTRLTVV.

At least ten counts were recorded for this clonotype. The chain carries TRBV28 and TRBJ2-2; D is perhaps TRBD1 (5 bases). This CDR3 has 14 residues. Germline assignment: CDR1 MDHEN and CDR2 SYDVKM. V lost 4 bases and J lost 1, with 7 bases in between. DNA of the CDR3: TGTGCCAGCAGTTCCGGACAGAACACCGGGGAGCTGTTTTTT. This translates into CASSSGQNTGELFF.

This clonotype was found many times. The chain is built from TRBV29-1 and TRBJ1-5; no definite D call. This CDR3 spans 14 amino acids. Looked up from germline, CDR1 is SQVTM and CDR2 is ANQGSEA. The V and J ends lost 6 bases and 3 bases respectively, with 15 bases between them. The CDR3 DNA is TGCAGCGTAAGCCAGTCCGAAGTCAATCAGCCCCAGCATTTT. Translating gives CSVSQSEVNQPQHF.

There are many counts of this clonotype. The chain uses TRBV11-2 and TRBJ1-1; D is unclear. CDR1 and CDR2 (germline): SGHAT, FQNNGV. CDR3 length: 14 amino acids. Between the trimmed V and J ends, which lost 1 base and 5 bases, there was a span of 11 bases. In nucleotides, the CDR3 is TGTGCCAGCAGCTTAGCTACAACGGGGACTGAAGCTTTCTTT. It translates to CASSLATTGTEAFF.

In this sample, this clonotype turned up once. A much larger clone differs from this one at a single base, so this may be a read error. The chain uses TRBV2 and TRBJ2-7, with 9 bases that match TRBD1. This CDR3 has 13 residues. Germline V CDR1 and CDR2: SNHLY, FYNNEI. Trimming removed 3 bases from V and 13 bases from J; junction bases left unmatched: 10. CDR3 in amino acids: CASSELEDRGTYF. The CDR3 coding sequence is TGTGCCAGCAGTGAGCTCGAAGACAGGGGGACATACTTC.

This clonotype has ten or more counts. The J gene is TRBJ2-3, the V gene TRBV7-3; D is perhaps TRBD1 (5 bases). The V end was cut by 1 base, the J end by 5 bases, with 13 bases between. The CDR3 covers 15 residues. The germline V gene encodes CDR1 SGHTA and CDR2 FQGTGA. The CDR3 loop reads CASSLSGQGVDTQYF. CDR3 in DNA: TGTGCCAGCAGCTTAAGTGGCCAAGGGGTAGATACGCAGTATTTT.

This clonotype was seen ten or more times. CDR3 sequence (DNA): TGTGCCAGCAGGACAGTCTACAATGAGCAGTTCTTC. Protein sequence: CASRTVYNEQFF. The genes are TRBV2 and TRBJ2-1; a weak D match, TRBD1 (5 bases). The V gene's germline CDR1 is SNHLY and CDR2 FYNNEI. This CDR3 has 12 amino acids. V was cut by 6 bases and J by 3 bases, with 6 bases left in between.

This clonotype was detected ten times or more. The chain carries TRBV2 and TRBJ2-3; D not certain. Germline loops: CDR1 SNHLY, CDR2 FYNNEI. This CDR3 spans 16 amino acids. The V and J ends lost 4 bases and 7 bases respectively, with 21 bases between them. The chain's CDR3 is CASSVGSPSQRHTQYF. The DNA of the CDR3 is TGTGCCAGCAGTGTAGGTTCGCCCTCCCAACGGCATACGCAGTATTTT.

In its sample, this clonotype was seen many times. The rearrangement links TRBV12-3 or TRBV12-4 to TRBJ1-6, with D possibly being TRBD1 (6 bases). V shed 5 bases and J shed 1 base, with 9 bases lying between them. The CDR3 is 15 residues long. The DNA of the CDR3 is TGTGCCAGCAGTCCCGGACAGTCCTATAATTCACCCCTCCACTTT. This encodes CASSPGQSYNSPLHF.

This clonotype was seen many times. The V and J genes are TRBV12-3 or TRBV12-4 and TRBJ2-7, with D unclear. CDR3 length: 13 residues. V lost 0 bases to trimming and J lost 6 bases, with 9 bases between them. Written as DNA, the CDR3 is TGTGCCAGCAGTTTAGCGCTGACCGGCGAGCAGTACTTC. It specifies CASSLALTGEQYF.